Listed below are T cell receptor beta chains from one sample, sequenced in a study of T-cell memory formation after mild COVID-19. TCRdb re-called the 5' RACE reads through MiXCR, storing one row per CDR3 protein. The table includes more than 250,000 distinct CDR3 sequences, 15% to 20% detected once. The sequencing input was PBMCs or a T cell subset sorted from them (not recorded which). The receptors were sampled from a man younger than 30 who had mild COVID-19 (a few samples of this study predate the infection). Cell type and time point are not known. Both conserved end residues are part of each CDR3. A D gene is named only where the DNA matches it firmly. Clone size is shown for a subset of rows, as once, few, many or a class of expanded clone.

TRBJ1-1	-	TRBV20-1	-	TGCAGTGCTAGGGGACTTTGGGACACTGAAGCTTTCTTT	CSARGLWDTEAFF
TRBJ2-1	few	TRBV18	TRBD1	TGTGCCAGCTCGCGGGACAGGGTCTACAATGAGCAGTTCTTC	CASSRDRVYNEQFF
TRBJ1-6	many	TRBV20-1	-	TGCAGTGCTAGAGATATCGAGGACATAGGGACCAACGGGTCACCCCTCCACTTT	CSARDIEDIGTNGSPLHF
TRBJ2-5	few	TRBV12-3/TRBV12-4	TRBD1	TGTGCCAGCAGCCGAGGACAGGGAGAGACCCAGTACTTC	CASSRGQGETQYF
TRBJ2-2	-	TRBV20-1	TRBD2	TGCAGTGCTAGAGACCCCTTTTCGCGGGGGGGCCGAAGTGGGGAGCTGTTTTTT	CSARDPFSRGGRSGELFF
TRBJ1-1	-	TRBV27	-	TGTGCCAGCAGTGAGTGGTCATCCTCGACCACTGAAGCTTTCTTT	CASSEWSSSTTEAFF
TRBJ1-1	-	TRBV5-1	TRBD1	TGCGCCAGCAGACCTGGACAGGGGGGAAAAATGAACACTGAAGCTTTCTTT	CASRPGQGGKMNTEAFF
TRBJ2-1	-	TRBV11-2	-	TGTGCCAGCAGCTTAGTTCTGGGTCGGGATGAGCAGTTCTTC	CASSLVLGRDEQFF
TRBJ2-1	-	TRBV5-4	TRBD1	TGTGCCAGCAGCTTTGGTACGTGGGACAGGGGTTACAATGAGCAGTTCTTC	CASSFGTWDRGYNEQFF
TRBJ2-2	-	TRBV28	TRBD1	TGTGCCAGCCTCCAGACAGGGGCGGCCGGGGAGCTGTTTTTT	CASLQTGAAGELFF
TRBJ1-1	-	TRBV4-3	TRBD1	TGCGCCAGCAGCCAATCAGGGGGGCGCACTGAAGCTTTCTTT	CASSQSGGRTEAFF
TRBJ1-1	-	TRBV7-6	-	TGTGCCAGCAGCTTTGAGGGGGTAGGAGCTTTCTTT	CASSFEGVGAFF
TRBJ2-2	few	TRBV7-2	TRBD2	TGTGCCAGCAGCCATATACCCGGGGGGATCGGGGAGCTGTTTTTT	CASSHIPGGIGELFF
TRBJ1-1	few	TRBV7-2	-	TGTGCCAGCAGCGTAGACTCCTTCGACACTGAAGCTTTCTTT	CASSVDSFDTEAFF